These 4 T cell receptor beta chains came from one sample sequenced in a study of T cells in Graves' hyperthyroidism and ophthalmopathy. RNA transcripts yielded amplified TCR beta CDR3 regions. During a first-round RT-PCR of the TCR CDR3, the HTBI primer set was used. Each CDR3 protein gets one entry after TCRdb re-called the multiplex PCR reads with MiXCR. Of 250,000 to 300,000 distinct CDR3 sequences listed, 10% to 15% are singletons. Sequences were obtained from blood. All receptors come from a woman aged 25 to 45 with Graves' hyperthyroidism that later progressed to Graves' ophthalmopathy.

This clonotype showed up many times. The chain uses TRBV20-1 and TRBJ2-7, with 7 nucleotides matching TRBD1. V shed 1 base and J 6 bases; nucleotides not matched to a gene: 6. The CDR3 length is 13 residues. The germline CDR1 and CDR2 sequences are DFQATT and SNEGSKA (reference sequence). The CDR3 is CSARVTGSGEQYF. The CDR3 DNA reads as TGCAGTGCTAGAGTGACAGGGAGTGGCGAGCAGTACTTC.

A single count supports this clonotype. The rearrangement links TRBV6-5 to TRBJ2-5, with 10 bases fitting TRBD1. Per the germline V gene, CDR1 is MNHEY and CDR2 is SVGAGI. This CDR3 has 17 amino acids. V lost 2 bases to trimming and J lost 3 bases; unmatched junction nucleotides: 9. The CDR3 coding sequence is TGTGCCAGCAGTTACCCGATGTACGGGACAGGGGAAGAGACCCAGTACTTC. It translates to CASSYPMYGTGEETQYF.

This clonotype was recorded at least ten times. The chain is built from TRBV12-3 or TRBV12-4 and TRBJ2-7; 9 nucleotides align to TRBD1. The CDR3 extends over 14 amino acids. Trimming took 7 bases from V and 3 from J; bases not matched to a gene: 7. As DNA, the CDR3 is TGTGCCAGCACTTACCAGGGACAGGGCTACGAGCAGTACTTC. Its protein product is CASTYQGQGYEQYF.

There are many counts of this clonotype. V and J are TRBV2 and TRBJ2-1, with D perhaps matching TRBD2 (6 bases). Germline V gene sequence: CDR1 SNHLY, CDR2 FYNNEI. The CDR3 runs 13 residues. Trimming stripped 3 bases from V and 13 bases from J, with 16 bases between. CDR3 region: CASSEVATRDQFF. The CDR3 DNA is TGTGCCAGCAGTGAGGTAGCGACGCGGGATCAGTTCTTC.